These T cell receptor beta chains were read from a single sample in a study of blood T cell repertoires in COVID-19. The table came from immunoSEQ multiplex PCR; TCRdb's copy has only in-frame clones and leaves some out. The profile covers about 110,000 clones, with 70% to 85% appearing a single time and 11% to 15% taken by the ten largest. The specimen was peripheral blood. Every receptor here comes from a woman aged 55-75 years with acute or convalescent COVID-19. The CDR3 runs from the conserved cysteine through the conserved F or W. D genes are given only for firm matches. A clone size is listed for some rows: how often the clone was seen (once, few, many), or a class if it is expanded.

d_gene: -; v_gene: TRBV3-1/TRBV3-2; j_gene: TRBJ2-1; abundance: -; CDR3nt: TGTGCCAGCAGCCCCTCGAGAGGCAATGAGCAGTTCTTC; CDR3aa: CASSPSRGNEQFF
d_gene: -; v_gene: TRBV7-9; j_gene: TRBJ2-2; abundance: -; CDR3nt: TGTGCCAGCAGCATTTCCCGAGACACCGGGGAGCTGTTTTTT; CDR3aa: CASSISRDTGELFF
d_gene: TRBD2; v_gene: TRBV27; j_gene: TRBJ2-1; abundance: -; CDR3nt: TGTGCCAGTAGCCTGGCTAGCGGGAGCTCCTACAATGAGCAGTTCTTC; CDR3aa: CASSLASGSSYNEQFF
d_gene: -; v_gene: TRBV18; j_gene: TRBJ1-6; abundance: -; CDR3nt: TGTGCCAGCTCCCTAGGACAAAATAATTCACCCCTCCACTTT; CDR3aa: CASSLGQNNSPLHF
d_gene: TRBD1; v_gene: TRBV25-1; j_gene: TRBJ2-5; abundance: -; CDR3nt: TGTGCCAGCAGTGAATTCAGGGGGCTAGAGACCCAGTACTTC; CDR3aa: CASSEFRGLETQYF
d_gene: TRBD1; v_gene: TRBV15; j_gene: TRBJ1-2; abundance: -; CDR3nt: TGTGCCACCAGCAGAGTGGACAGGGATGGCTACACCTTC; CDR3aa: CATSRVDRDGYTF
d_gene: -; v_gene: TRBV9; j_gene: TRBJ1-2; abundance: once; CDR3nt: TGTGCCAGCACAGGGGATAACTATGGCTACACCTTC; CDR3aa: CASTGDNYGYTF
d_gene: TRBD1; v_gene: TRBV3-1/TRBV3-2; j_gene: TRBJ1-2; abundance: -; CDR3nt: TGTGCCAGCAGCCAAACACGGACAGGGGCTAACTATGGCTACACCTTC; CDR3aa: CASSQTRTGANYGYTF
d_gene: -; v_gene: TRBV27; j_gene: TRBJ1-1; abundance: -; CDR3nt: TGTGCCAGCAGTCCTATCCAGGGGCTGAATTTTGAAGCTTTCTTT; CDR3aa: CASSPIQGLNFEAFF
d_gene: -; v_gene: TRBV7-8; j_gene: TRBJ1-2; abundance: -; CDR3nt: TGTGCCAGCAGCTTTATGAGGGCCCCAGGGGATGGCTACACCTTC; CDR3aa: CASSFMRAPGDGYTF
d_gene: TRBD2; v_gene: TRBV3-1/TRBV3-2; j_gene: TRBJ2-3; abundance: -; CDR3nt: TGTGCCAGCAGCGTTACCAGCGGGGGGAAGGGCGCCCCAGATACGCAGTATTTT; CDR3aa: CASSVTSGGKGAPDTQYF
d_gene: -; v_gene: TRBV29-1; j_gene: TRBJ2-7; abundance: -; CDR3nt: TGCAGCGGAGGGTTTTCCTACGAGCAGTACTTC; CDR3aa: CSGGFSYEQYF
d_gene: -; v_gene: TRBV29-1; j_gene: TRBJ2-7; abundance: many; CDR3nt: TGCAGCGTTGTCCTCCCTGGCGGGATGTTCTACGAGCAGTACTTC; CDR3aa: CSVVLPGGMFYEQYF
d_gene: TRBD1; v_gene: TRBV27; j_gene: TRBJ2-7; abundance: once; CDR3nt: TGTGCCAGCAGGAGGACAGGGGAAGTCCACGAGCAGTACTTC; CDR3aa: CASRRTGEVHEQYF
d_gene: TRBD1; v_gene: TRBV27; j_gene: TRBJ1-2; abundance: -; CDR3nt: TGTGCCAGCAGTATACGAAAGCCCGGGCAGGGGGCAGACTACACCTTC; CDR3aa: CASSIRKPGQGADYTF